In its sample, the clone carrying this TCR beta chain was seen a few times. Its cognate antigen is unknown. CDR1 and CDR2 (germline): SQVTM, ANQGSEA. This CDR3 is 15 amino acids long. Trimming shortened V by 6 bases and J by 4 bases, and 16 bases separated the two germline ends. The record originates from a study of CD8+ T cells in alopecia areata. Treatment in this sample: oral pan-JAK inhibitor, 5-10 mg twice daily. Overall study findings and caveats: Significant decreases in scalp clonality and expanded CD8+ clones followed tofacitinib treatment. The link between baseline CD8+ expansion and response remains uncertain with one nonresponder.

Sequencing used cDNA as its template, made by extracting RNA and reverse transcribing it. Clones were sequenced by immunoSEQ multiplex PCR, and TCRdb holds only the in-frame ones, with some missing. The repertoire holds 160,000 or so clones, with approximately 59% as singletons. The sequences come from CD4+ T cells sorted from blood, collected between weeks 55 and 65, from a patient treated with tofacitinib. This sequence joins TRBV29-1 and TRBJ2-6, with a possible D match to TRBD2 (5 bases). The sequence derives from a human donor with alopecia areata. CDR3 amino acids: CSVATGSGGANVLTF. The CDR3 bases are TGCAGCGTAGCAACGGGGTCGGGCGGGGCCAACGTCCTGACTTTC. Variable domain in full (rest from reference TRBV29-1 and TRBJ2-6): SAVISQKPSRDICQRGTSLTIQCQVDSQVTMMFWYRQQPGQSLTLIATANQGSEATYESGFVIDKFPISRPNLTFSTLTVSNMSPEDSSIYLCSVATGSGGANVLTFGAGSRLTVL.